The clone carrying this T cell receptor (beta chain) has just a few counts. The CDR3 loop spans 14 amino acids. V was pared by 3 bases and J by 5 bases, with 11 bases between. Germline V gives CDR1 MNHEY, CDR2 SMNVEV (reference sequence). Unique molecular identifiers were affixed to single, distinct cDNA molecules. TCRdb passed the 5' RACE reads through MiXCR, listing each CDR3 protein once. The sample lists roughly 57,000 distinct CDR3 sequences; approximately 13% were seen once. The data belong to a study of early T cells in non-severe SARS-CoV-2 infection. For the study at large: Sequencing targeted bulk RNA from unsorted whole blood, leaving chains unpaired.

Sequenced input: whole blood. The TCR originated in an adult who was a healthcare worker with PCR-confirmed SARS-CoV-2 infection or an uninfected control (not recorded which). The V gene is TRBV27, the J gene TRBJ2-1; the D gene could be TRBD1 or TRBD2 (6 bases each). As DNA, the CDR3 is TGTGCCAGCAGTTTCTCCGGGGGCCACAATGAGCAGTTCTTC. This translates into CASSFSGGHNEQFF.